The clone carrying this T cell receptor (beta chain) was counted only a few times. These data belong to a study of blood T cell repertoires in COVID-19. In the study overall: The study drew acute and convalescent COVID-19 samples from the United States, Italy and Spain. PBMCs, B-cell-depleted T cells, or T cells were the source of the cDNA or gDNA that made up the material.

Using immunoSEQ multiplex PCR, the repertoire was profiled, and TCRdb retains in-frame clones only, with some absent. This table holds 100,000 to 150,000 clones, more than 70% found once. J gave up 7 bases and V 3 bases, and 4 bases lay outside the gene matches. Germline CDR1 SGHRS, CDR2 YFSETQ. The CDR3 sequence is 14 residues long. This chain joins TRBV5-1 and TRBJ1-6; 7 nucleotides match TRBD1. The sequenced sample was peripheral blood. The clonotype was recovered from a woman aged 25 to 45 who had recovered from COVID-19. The CDR3 region is CASSSGTANSPLHF. The CDR3 region has the DNA TGCGCCAGCAGCTCCGGGACAGCCAATTCACCCCTCCACTTT.